Listed below are T cell receptor beta chains from one sample, sequenced in a study of T cells in localized non-small cell lung cancer. Profiled with immunoSEQ multiplex PCR; TCRdb holds only in-frame clones, not every one. In the table there are 15,000 to 25,000 clones, 75% to 95% of which are singletons. Sequenced here: peripheral blood, sampled before any cancer treatment. Receptors were obtained from a male donor older than 55 with stage I squamous cell lung carcinoma. The CDR3 runs from the conserved cysteine through the conserved F or W. The D gene is left open where the match is weak. Clone size is shown for a subset of rows, as once, few, many or a class of expanded clone.

d_gene,abundance,j_gene,v_gene,CDR3aa,CDR3nt
NA,NA,TRBJ2-5,TRBV2,CASTPVGSQETQYF,TGTGCCAGCACCCCGGTGGGCAGCCAAGAGACCCAGTACTTC
NA,few,TRBJ2-6,TRBV5-6,CASSLFAGPSGANVLTF,TGTGCCAGCAGCTTGTTCGCAGGCCCCTCTGGGGCCAACGTCCTGACTTTC
NA,NA,TRBJ2-3,TRBV10-1,CASAMGGVGDTQYF,TGCGCCAGCGCTATGGGGGGCGTGGGAGATACGCAGTATTTT
TRBD2,NA,TRBJ2-3,TRBV7-9,CASSFTLAGVTDTQYF,TGTGCCAGCAGCTTCACCCTAGCGGGGGTAACAGATACGCAGTATTTT
NA,NA,TRBJ2-1,TRBV27,CASSLLGGSYNEQFF,TGTGCCAGCAGTTTATTAGGGGGTTCCTACAATGAGCAGTTCTTC
TRBD2,NA,TRBJ2-7,TRBV5-1,CASSLTSGSYEQYF,TGCGCCAGCAGCTTAACTAGCGGCTCCTACGAGCAGTACTTC
TRBD1,NA,TRBJ2-7,TRBV11-2,CASSQIGGISYEQYF,TGTGCCAGCAGCCAGATAGGGGGCATCTCCTACGAGCAGTACTTC
NA,NA,TRBJ2-1,TRBV6-4,CASSATGSYNEQFF,TGTGCCAGCAGTGCCACAGGTTCCTACAATGAGCAGTTCTTC
NA,NA,TRBJ2-1,TRBV9,CASSTPSASYNEQFF,TGTGCCAGCAGCACCCCTTCGGCATCCTACAATGAGCAGTTCTTC
TRBD2,NA,TRBJ2-3,TRBV9,CASSAGLAGVGTQYF,TGTGCCAGCAGCGCGGGACTAGCGGGAGTGGGTACGCAGTATTTT